A selection of T cell receptor beta chains follows, all from one sample in a study of blood T cell repertoires in COVID-19. Clones were sequenced by immunoSEQ multiplex PCR, and TCRdb holds only the in-frame ones, with some missing. The table shows 150,000 to 200,000 clones, with about 85% occurring only once. Sequencing was carried out using peripheral blood. These receptors originate from a woman in her 40s with COVID-19, enrolled during active disease. Each CDR3 is given with its conserved first and last residue. A D gene is named only where the DNA matches it firmly. Size values are once, few and many counts, or a class for expanded clones, and some rows have none.

NA	TRBJ1-3	few	TRBV5-1	CASSLLGNSGNTIYF	TGCGCCAGCAGCTTGCTCGGGAACTCTGGAAACACCATATATTTT
NA	TRBJ1-3	few	TRBV6-5	CASSSFSGNTIYF	TGTGCCAGCAGTTCCTTCTCTGGAAACACCATATATTTT
NA	TRBJ1-2	NA	TRBV12-3/TRBV12-4	CASSPGTSGYTF	TGTGCCAGCAGTCCGGGGACATCTGGCTACACCTTC
NA	TRBJ1-1	NA	TRBV7-2	CASSFGRGGAEAFF	TGTGCCAGCAGCTTTGGGCGGGGAGGGGCAGAAGCTTTCTTT
NA	TRBJ2-1	NA	TRBV5-1	CASSLQGYGEQFF	TGCGCCAGCAGCCTACAGGGTTACGGCGAGCAGTTCTTC
NA	TRBJ2-3	medium-sized	TRBV9	CASSVESLSTDTQYF	TGTGCCAGCAGCGTAGAGAGCCTTAGCACAGATACGCAGTATTTT
NA	TRBJ1-5	NA	TRBV7-9	CASSLGGSGQPQHF	TGTGCCAGCAGCTTAGGGGGTTCGGGGCAGCCCCAGCATTTT
TRBD1	TRBJ1-5	NA	TRBV7-2	CASSFAGTGFTPQHF	TGTGCCAGCAGCTTCGCCGGGACAGGGTTTACGCCCCAGCATTTT
NA	TRBJ1-1	few	TRBV19	CASSIVQGWTEAFF	TGTGCCAGTAGTATCGTCCAGGGTTGGACTGAAGCTTTCTTT
NA	TRBJ1-1	NA	TRBV10-3	CAISPVGTEAFF	TGTGCCATCAGCCCGGTTGGCACTGAAGCTTTCTTT
NA	TRBJ1-2	NA	TRBV9	CASSVSGNYGYTF	TGTGCCAGCAGCGTATCAGGGAACTATGGCTACACCTTC
TRBD1	TRBJ2-7	NA	TRBV6-5	CASSRDRVNGYEQYF	TGTGCCAGCAGTCGCGACAGGGTTAATGGATACGAGCAGTACTTC
NA	TRBJ2-2	once	TRBV3-1/TRBV3-2	CASSPRVSTGELFF	TGTGCCAGCAGCCCGCGTGTGAGCACCGGGGAGCTGTTTTTT
NA	TRBJ2-1	few	TRBV18	CASSPQLEIEGQFF	TGTGCCAGCTCACCACAGTTAGAAATCGAGGGGCAGTTCTTC
TRBD2	TRBJ2-5	NA	TRBV4-3	CASSPGTSGQKETQYF	TGCGCCAGCAGCCCTGGGACTAGCGGGCAAAAAGAGACCCAGTACTTC
NA	TRBJ1-2	NA	TRBV19	CASRDKNYGYTF	TGTGCCAGCCGGGACAAGAACTATGGCTACACCTTC